These T cell receptor beta chains were read from a single sample in a study of blood T cell repertoires in COVID-19. TCRdb's copy holds only in-frame clones and misses some; the assay was immunoSEQ multiplex PCR. The sample includes 130,000 to 150,000 clones, less than 85% seen only once; the top ten take under 9.5%. Sequenced input: peripheral blood. The receptors originated from a woman at least 80 years old in a cohort sampled during active or convalescent COVID-19. Each CDR3 is given with its conserved first and last residue. A D gene is named only where the DNA matches it firmly. Only part of the rows carry a size: once, few, many, or a class if the clone is expanded.

d_gene: TRBD1
v_gene: TRBV12-3/TRBV12-4
j_gene: TRBJ1-1
abundance: -
CDR3aa: CASSFQGALEAFF
CDR3nt: TGTGCCAGCAGTTTTCAGGGGGCACTTGAAGCTTTCTTT

d_gene: TRBD2
v_gene: TRBV5-4
j_gene: TRBJ2-1
abundance: -
CDR3aa: CAMKSGGGSYNEQFF
CDR3nt: TGTGCCATGAAAAGCGGGGGGGGCTCCTACAATGAGCAGTTCTTC

d_gene: TRBD1
v_gene: TRBV28
j_gene: TRBJ1-2
abundance: -
CDR3aa: CASSTGTGLGYTF
CDR3nt: TGTGCCAGCAGTACCGGGACAGGGCTTGGCTACACCTTC

d_gene: -
v_gene: TRBV15
j_gene: TRBJ1-6
abundance: -
CDR3aa: CATSRRQNFNSPLHF
CDR3nt: TGTGCCACCAGCAGGCGACAGAATTTTAATTCACCCCTCCACTTT

d_gene: -
v_gene: TRBV12-3/TRBV12-4
j_gene: TRBJ1-5
abundance: -
CDR3aa: CASSHGGREPQHF
CDR3nt: TGTGCCAGCAGCCACGGGGGGCGCGAGCCCCAGCATTTT

d_gene: TRBD1
v_gene: TRBV4-1
j_gene: TRBJ1-4
abundance: -
CDR3aa: CASSQEGTGGVNEKLFF
CDR3nt: TGCGCCAGCAGCCAAGAAGGGACAGGGGGCGTTAATGAAAAACTGTTTTTT

d_gene: TRBD2
v_gene: TRBV19
j_gene: TRBJ2-7
abundance: once
CDR3aa: CASSLAGETYEQYF
CDR3nt: TGTGCCAGTAGCCTAGCGGGGGAGACCTACGAGCAGTACTTC

d_gene: -
v_gene: TRBV15
j_gene: TRBJ2-2
abundance: few
CDR3aa: CATSRDRGIGELFF
CDR3nt: TGTGCCACCAGCAGAGATCGGGGGATCGGGGAGCTGTTTTTT

d_gene: -
v_gene: TRBV7-2
j_gene: TRBJ2-1
abundance: -
CDR3aa: CASSFRGSVSNNEQFF
CDR3nt: TGTGCCAGCAGCTTCCGGGGGTCCGTTTCGAACAATGAGCAGTTCTTC

d_gene: -
v_gene: TRBV18
j_gene: TRBJ1-4
abundance: -
CDR3aa: CASSPYDSQMGPNEKLFF
CDR3nt: TGTGCCAGCTCACCTTATGATTCACAGATGGGGCCAAATGAAAAACTGTTTTTT

d_gene: -
v_gene: TRBV30
j_gene: TRBJ2-7
abundance: -
CDR3aa: CAWSAETVSYEQYF
CDR3nt: TGTGCCTGGAGTGCCGAGACAGTCTCCTACGAGCAGTACTTC

d_gene: TRBD1
v_gene: TRBV11-2
j_gene: TRBJ2-5
abundance: -
CDR3aa: CASSSVHRQGPETQYF
CDR3nt: TGTGCCAGCAGCTCGGTCCATAGACAGGGGCCAGAGACCCAGTACTTC

d_gene: -
v_gene: TRBV10-3
j_gene: TRBJ2-1
abundance: few
CDR3aa: CAISPGDEQFF
CDR3nt: TGTGCCATCAGCCCCGGGGATGAGCAGTTCTTC

d_gene: TRBD1
v_gene: TRBV3-1/TRBV3-2
j_gene: TRBJ1-5
abundance: -
CDR3aa: CASSPSGTGNNQPQHF
CDR3nt: TGTGCCAGCAGCCCGTCCGGGACAGGGAACAATCAGCCCCAGCATTTT

d_gene: TRBD1
v_gene: TRBV2
j_gene: TRBJ1-1
abundance: -
CDR3aa: CASRDNLGGLTEAFF
CDR3nt: TGTGCCAGCAGAGACAACTTAGGGGGCCTCACTGAAGCTTTCTTT

d_gene: -
v_gene: TRBV6-1
j_gene: TRBJ2-5
abundance: -
CDR3aa: CASSELVETQYF
CDR3nt: TGTGCCAGCAGTGAACTAGTTGAGACCCAGTACTTC

d_gene: -
v_gene: TRBV2
j_gene: TRBJ2-5
abundance: -
CDR3aa: CASSPEGFQETQYF
CDR3nt: TGTGCCAGCAGTCCGGAGGGCTTCCAAGAGACCCAGTACTTC

d_gene: -
v_gene: TRBV6-5
j_gene: TRBJ1-5
abundance: -
CDR3aa: CASTMDTYQPQHF
CDR3nt: TGTGCCAGCACCATGGACACTTATCAGCCCCAGCATTTT

d_gene: TRBD1
v_gene: TRBV4-1
j_gene: TRBJ1-1
abundance: once
CDR3aa: CASSRQGIEDTEAFF
CDR3nt: TGCGCCAGCAGCCGACAGGGAATTGAGGACACTGAAGCTTTCTTT

d_gene: -
v_gene: TRBV6-1
j_gene: TRBJ2-7
abundance: -
CDR3aa: CASSELGGEQYF
CDR3nt: TGTGCCAGCAGTGAACTAGGTGGCGAGCAGTACTTC

d_gene: -
v_gene: TRBV5-5
j_gene: TRBJ2-3
abundance: once
CDR3aa: CASRSPGIRTDTQYF
CDR3nt: TGTGCCAGCAGATCCCCGGGTATCCGCACAGATACGCAGTATTTT

d_gene: TRBD2
v_gene: TRBV7-2
j_gene: TRBJ2-2
abundance: -
CDR3aa: CASSLGSGALAGELFF
CDR3nt: TGTGCCAGCAGCTTAGGGAGCGGGGCCCTCGCCGGGGAGCTGTTTTTT

d_gene: TRBD2
v_gene: TRBV5-1
j_gene: TRBJ2-7
abundance: -
CDR3aa: CASSVHPGTSSYEQYF
CDR3nt: TGCGCCAGCAGCGTCCACCCCGGGACTAGCTCCTACGAGCAGTACTTC

d_gene: -
v_gene: TRBV4-1
j_gene: TRBJ1-2
abundance: many
CDR3aa: CASSHPTGNYGYTF
CDR3nt: TGCGCCAGCAGCCACCCGACGGGTAACTATGGCTACACCTTC

d_gene: TRBD1
v_gene: TRBV5-1
j_gene: TRBJ1-2
abundance: -
CDR3aa: CASSPWTGGYGYTF
CDR3nt: TGCGCCAGCAGCCCATGGACAGGGGGATATGGCTACACCTTC

d_gene: TRBD1
v_gene: TRBV6-5
j_gene: TRBJ1-1
abundance: -
CDR3aa: CASSPGTGRAEAFF
CDR3nt: TGTGCCAGCAGTCCGGGGACAGGGCGGGCTGAAGCTTTCTTT

d_gene: -
v_gene: TRBV5-6
j_gene: TRBJ1-1
abundance: -
CDR3aa: CASSSTGSRGTEAFF
CDR3nt: TGTGCCAGCAGCTCAACAGGGTCACGAGGGACTGAAGCTTTCTTT

d_gene: TRBD1
v_gene: TRBV3-1/TRBV3-2
j_gene: TRBJ1-4
abundance: few
CDR3aa: CASSQEGTGATNEKLFF
CDR3nt: TGTGCCAGCAGCCAAGAGGGGACAGGGGCAACTAATGAAAAACTGTTTTTT

d_gene: TRBD1
v_gene: TRBV7-3
j_gene: TRBJ2-3
abundance: -
CDR3aa: CASSLNRGLTDTQYF
CDR3nt: TGTGCCAGCAGCTTGAACAGGGGGTTGACAGATACGCAGTATTTT

d_gene: -
v_gene: TRBV19
j_gene: TRBJ1-1
abundance: -
CDR3aa: CASMPSFVGAGNTEAFF
CDR3nt: TGTGCCAGTATGCCAAGCTTCGTAGGCGCAGGGAACACTGAAGCTTTCTTT

d_gene: -
v_gene: TRBV6-5
j_gene: TRBJ1-1
abundance: -
CDR3aa: CASSYLGREAFF
CDR3nt: TGTGCCAGCAGTTACCTGGGCCGTGAAGCTTTCTTT